This T cell receptor (beta chain) came from a study of cytomegalovirus exposure and HLA in healthy donors. Whole-study results and caveats: Most sequenced TCRs were rare (though some public TCRs occurred in many donors). The study assumed roughly uniform donor sequencing depth for presence/absence analyses.

In the case of this clone: What it binds is not known.

Both 60 Vbeta primers and 13 Jbeta primers went into the PCR. The table came from immunoSEQ multiplex PCR; TCRdb's copy has only in-frame clones and leaves some out. This sample carries roughly 120,000 clones, 75% to 90% of them seen once, and the ten largest clones take 8.8%. Material for sequencing was PBMCs. This TCR was recovered from a female donor in good health and CMV-seropositive.

In nucleotides, the CDR3 is TGTGCCAGCAGTCCCCATCACGGGTCCTACGAGCAGTACTTC. Protein sequence: CASSPHHGSYEQYF. The V and J genes are TRBV28 and TRBJ2-7; D call uncertain. The CDR3 is 14 amino acids. Germline V CDR1 and CDR2: MDHEN, SYDVKM. Trimming shortened V by 5 bases and J by 1 base, and 12 bases separated the two germline ends. The variable domain in full, completed from reference TRBV28 and TRBJ2-7, reads DVKVTQSSRYLVKRTGEKVFLECVQDMDHENMFWYRQDPGLGLRLIYFSYDVKMKEKGDIPEGYSVSREKKERFSLILESASTNQTSMYLCASSPHHGSYEQYFGPGTRLTVT.